Given below is one T cell receptor (beta chain) in context. Its antigen is still unknown. Germline V gene data show CDR1 as WNHNN and CDR2 as SYGVQD (reference sequence). The germline V and J ends were trimmed by 6 bases and 8 bases, with 14 bases remaining between them. The CDR3 extends over 13 amino acids. Clones were read by immunoSEQ multiplex PCR, and TCRdb kept only the in-frame ones, dropping some. The table lists roughly 80,000 clones, roughly 83% of them singletons, with under 7.5% in the top ten. Any history of autoimmune disease or systemic immunosuppression disqualified patients. This sample is part of a study of OX40 agonist ivuxolimab in advanced cancers. On the study more broadly: Mean age 60 years, range about 23 to 79; 82.7% male. Broader study findings: At 0.1-3.0 mg/kg, partial responders had clonal expansion among the lowest observed.

The sample here was CD4+ or CD8+ T cells sorted from blood, taken in a trial of the OX40 agonist ivuxolimab. This chain links TRBV10-1 with TRBJ2-1; the D gene is possibly TRBD2 (5 bases). The TCR originated in an adult with an advanced solid tumor such as melanoma, head and neck, liver or kidney cancer. The CDR3 protein is CASRNGSRDEQFF. In nucleotides, the CDR3 is TGCGCCAGCAGAAATGGGAGCCGGGATGAGCAGTTCTTC.